This TCR beta chain was sequenced in a study of T cells in narcolepsy. Study information: Donors had narcolepsy type 1 or type 2, or were healthy controls. Study-level findings and limits: Some memory CD4+ repertoires had no autoreactive clone sequences. Reportedly, autoreactive clonotypes were serially detected in patients' blood but not controls'. Comparing one patient's CSF and blood CD4+ clonotypes highlighted HCRT- and TRIB2-specific autoreactive clonotypes.

Data came from immunoSEQ multiplex PCR; TCRdb stores just in-frame clones and leaves some out. Here the sample spans approximately 35,000 clones, roughly nine tenths being singletons. V lost 5 bases to trimming and J lost 0 bases, with 11 bases between them. The CDR3 sequence is 15 residues long. Germline CDR1 is SGHAT and CDR2 is FQNNGV. Turning to this clone: Antigen unknown.

The clonotype was recovered from a human donor with narcolepsy. What was sequenced was CD45RA- memory CD4+ T cells from PBMCs. V usage is TRBV11-2 and J usage is TRBJ1-3, with unresolved D. This chain's CDR3 is CASSPGTVSGNTIYF. CDR3 DNA sequence: TGTGCCAGCAGCCCCGGCACCGTCTCTGGAAACACCATATATTTT. Supplemented by reference TRBV11-2 and TRBJ1-3, the full variable domain reads EAGVAQSPRYKIIEKRQSVAFWCNPISGHATLYWYQQILGQGPKLLIQFQNNGVVDDSQLPKDRFSAERLKGVDSTLKIQPAKLEDSAVYLCASSPGTVSGNTIYFGEGSWLTVV.